Presented here are 27 T cell receptor beta chains from one specimen sequenced in a study of T cells in narcolepsy. TCRdb keeps only in-frame clones here, not all; method: immunoSEQ multiplex PCR. The table has tens of thousands of clones, about 82% seen once. Source material: memory (CD45RA-) CD4+ T cells from blood. Receptors were obtained from a human donor in good health.

This chain joins TRBV29-1 and TRBJ1-3, with D unclear. From germline, CDR1 is SQVTM and CDR2 ANQGSEA. CDR3 size: 12 residues. V lost 3 bases to trimming and J lost 2 bases, with 5 bases between them. In DNA form, the CDR3 reads TGCAGCGTTGACAGTACTGGAAACACCATATATTTT. Translated, it gives CSVDSTGNTIYF.

This chain connects TRBV19 to TRBJ1-5, with D unclear. Germline V gene sequence: CDR1 LNHDA, CDR2 SQIVND (reference sequence). With 4 bases removed from V and 4 bases from J, the gap between germline ends came to 20 bases. The CDR3 length is 17 residues. DNA for the CDR3: TGTGCCAGTAGTAACCGGGCCCCCAGGAGCCCTAATCAGCCCCAGCATTTT. Translated, it gives CASSNRAPRSPNQPQHF.

The rearrangement joins TRBV5-1 to TRBJ2-3, with 9 bases lining up with TRBD1. The V segment lost 2 bases and the J segment 5 bases; nucleotides outside the gene matches: 9. Germline CDR1 is SGHRS and CDR2 is YFSETQ. The length of the CDR3 is 16 residues. The CDR3 coding sequence is TGCGCCAGCAGCTTAACAGGGGGCATGGTTCGAGATACGCAGTATTTT. It translates to CASSLTGGMVRDTQYF.

The V and J genes are TRBV5-6 and TRBJ2-1; D may match TRBD1 or TRBD2 (6 bases each). This CDR3 has 18 residues. Germline CDR1 and CDR2: SGHDT and YYEEEE. Trimming pared 2 bases from V and 4 bases from J, leaving 22 bases between. The CDR3 protein is CASSLLLLGGGGYNEQFF. In nucleotides, the CDR3 is TGTGCCAGCAGCTTATTGCTACTAGGGGGAGGCGGGTACAATGAGCAGTTCTTC.

The rearrangement links TRBV6-5 to TRBJ1-2, with TRBD1 as a possible D gene (6 bases). V was shortened by 6 bases and J by 1 base, with 15 bases between the two germline ends. This CDR3 has 15 amino acids. Looked up from germline, CDR1 is MNHEY and CDR2 is SVGAGI. DNA of the CDR3: TGTGCCAGCAGACCCCCGACAGGACTTAACTATGGCTACACCTTC. Translating gives CASRPPTGLNYGYTF.

The V and J genes are TRBV14 and TRBJ1-5; the D is unclear. There are 13 residues in the CDR3. CDR1 and CDR2 from the germline V gene are SGHDN and FVKESK. Trimming pared 6 bases from V and 4 bases from J, leaving 10 bases between. CDR3 sequence (DNA): TGTGCCAGCAGTCGGACGTGGAATCAGCCCCAGCATTTT. Translation: CASSRTWNQPQHF. The full variable domain, completed using reference TRBV14 and TRBJ1-5, is EAGVTQFPSHSVIEKGQTVTLRCDPISGHDNLYWYRRVMGKEIKFLLHFVKESKQDESGMPNNRFLAERTGGTYSTLKVQPAELEDSGVYFCASSRTWNQPQHFGDGTRLSIL.

This clone has just a few counts. This chain uses TRBV15 with TRBJ2-3, with TRBD2 identical over 7 bases. The germline V gene has CDR1 LNHNV and CDR2 YYDKDF (reference sequence). With V trimmed by 5 bases and J by 6 bases, 14 bases remained unmatched. This CDR3 is built from 16 residues. The CDR3 loop reads CATSYPGLGGGDTQYF. CDR3 sequence (DNA): TGTGCCACCAGCTACCCGGGACTTGGGGGAGGGGATACGCAGTATTTT.

V gene TRBV7-9 combines with J gene TRBJ1-5, with 7 bases matching TRBD1. The trim removed 0 bases at V and 2 bases at J, leaving 10 bases unmatched. In germline, CDR1 is SEHNR, CDR2 FQNEAQ (reference sequence). CDR3 length: 18 residues. CDR3 sequence reads: CASSLAPNRGSGNQPQHF. Written as DNA, the CDR3 is TGTGCCAGCAGCTTAGCGCCAAACAGGGGCTCGGGCAATCAGCCCCAGCATTTT.

The J gene is TRBJ2-3, the V gene TRBV11-2; 10 bases fit TRBD2. From germline, CDR1 is SGHAT and CDR2 FQNNGV. Germline trimming cut 5 bases from V and 1 base from J; bases unmatched to any gene: 3. The length of the CDR3 is 15 residues. As DNA, the CDR3 is TGTGCCAGCAGCGTAGGACTAGCGGGCACAGATACGCAGTATTTT. As protein: CASSVGLAGTDTQYF.

The chain recombines TRBV5-1 with TRBJ2-5; 9 nucleotides line up with TRBD1. This CDR3 is 13 amino acids long. Unmatched junction bases numbered 9, after V lost 4 bases and J lost 11 bases. Germline lookup yields CDR1 SGHRS and CDR2 YFSETQ. The CDR3 here is CASSTDRGGKQYF. CDR3 in DNA: TGCGCCAGCAGCACGGACAGGGGCGGGAAGCAGTACTTC.

In DNA form, the CDR3 reads TGTGCCAGCAGTGAAGTACGGGGGTCCTACAATGAGCAGTTCTTC. Translated, it gives CASSEVRGSYNEQFF. The chain carries TRBV2 and TRBJ2-1; a possible D gene is TRBD2 (6 bases). Between the trimmed V and J ends, which lost 1 base and 1 base, there was a span of 8 bases. From germline, CDR1 is SNHLY and CDR2 FYNNEI. The CDR3 covers 15 residues. The full variable domain, rest sourced from reference TRBV2 and TRBJ2-1, is EPEVTQTPSHQVTQMGQEVILRCVPISNHLYFYWYRQILGQKVEFLVSFYNNEISEKSEIFDDQFSVERPDGSNFTLKIRSTKLEDSAMYFCASSEVRGSYNEQFFGPGTRLTVL.

This chain joins TRBV19 and TRBJ2-3; 8 bases align to TRBD2. Germline CDR1 LNHDA, CDR2 SQIVND (reference sequence). Trimming cost V 1 base and J 3 bases; bases outside gene matches: 3. The CDR3 extends over 15 amino acids. CDR3 in amino acids: CASSIAGGPTDTQYF. CDR3 DNA: TGTGCCAGTAGTATAGCGGGAGGGCCGACAGATACGCAGTATTTT.

In its sample, this clone was seen once. V is TRBV6-6 and J is TRBJ2-7; 13 nucleotides agree with TRBD2. Trimming took 4 bases from V and 6 from J; bases not matched to a gene: 6. CDR1 is MNHNY, CDR2 SVGAGI, per germline (reference sequence). This CDR3 contains 15 residues. The CDR3 protein is CASSSPGTSGIEQYF. CDR3 nucleotide sequence: TGTGCCAGCAGTTCCCCCGGGACTAGCGGGATCGAGCAGTACTTC.

The chain employs TRBV18 and TRBJ2-3; D gene uncertain. There are 15 residues in the CDR3. Germline V lookup: CDR1 KGHSH, CDR2 LQKENI. Trimming removed 4 bases at V and 0 bases at J, with 11 bases between. In DNA, the CDR3 is TGTGCCAGCTCACGCTTTACAGAGAGCACAGATACGCAGTATTTT. Protein: CASSRFTESTDTQYF.

The rearrangement links TRBV5-1 to TRBJ2-3; TRBD2 matches at 8 bases. This CDR3 is 16 amino acids long. J gave up 1 base and V 1 base, and 5 bases lay outside the gene matches. Germline values: CDR1 SGHRS, CDR2 YFSETQ. In nucleotides, the CDR3 is TGCGCCAGCAGCTTGCACGGGGGGGTTGGCACAGATACGCAGTATTTT. Translated, it gives CASSLHGGVGTDTQYF.

This chain links TRBV21-1 with TRBJ2-7. TRBV21-1 counts as a pseudogene. CDR3 length: 8 amino acids. The CDR3 protein is CARREQYF. The DNA of the CDR3 is TGTGCCCGCCGCGAGCAGTACTTC.

The chain uses TRBV7-2 and TRBJ2-1; 9 bases align to TRBD2. V shed 5 bases and J 2 bases; nucleotides not matched to a gene: 7. The CDR3 is made up of 16 amino acids. CDR1 and CDR2 (germline): SGHTA, FQGNSA. CDR3 region: CASSPQSGRTYNEQFF. The CDR3 DNA is TGTGCCAGCAGCCCCCAGAGCGGGAGGACCTACAATGAGCAGTTCTTC.

CDR3 coding DNA: TGCGCCAGCAGCGCCGCGGGAGGGGGGGAGACCCAGTACTTC. Translation: CASSAAGGGETQYF. The chain employs TRBV4-3 and TRBJ2-5; 9 nucleotides match TRBD2. V shed 5 bases, J shed 5 bases, and the junction held 6 bases outside the gene matches. The CDR3 has 14 amino acids. CDR1 and CDR2 (germline): LGHNA, YSLEER.

The J gene is TRBJ2-3, the V gene TRBV7-9; D gene unclear. The CDR3 consists of 13 residues. Germline-derived CDR1 and CDR2 are SEHNR and FQNEAQ (reference sequence). The V end was cut by 0 bases, the J end by 6 bases, with 7 bases between. In DNA, the CDR3 is TGTGCCAGCAGCTTAGCCGCGACGGATACGCAGTATTTT. This sequence encodes CASSLAATDTQYF.

The chain employs TRBV6-1 and TRBJ1-5; 8 positions agree with TRBD1. Germline CDR1 is MNHNS and CDR2 is SASEGT. The CDR3 extends over 14 amino acids. J lost 4 bases, V lost 5 bases, and 4 bases had no gene match. The CDR3 protein is CASSQDRVNQPQHF. As DNA, the CDR3 is TGTGCCAGCAGTCAGGACAGGGTGAATCAGCCCCAGCATTTT.

The genes are TRBV6-6 and TRBJ2-1, with TRBD2 as a possible D gene (6 bases). CDR3 size: 14 residues. The ends were cut back, 7 bases at V and 6 bases at J, with 16 bases in the middle. The germline gives CDR1 MNHNY, CDR2 SVGAGI (reference sequence). The CDR3 region is CASTGGISTNEQFF. The DNA of the CDR3 is TGTGCCAGCACAGGAGGGATCTCCACCAATGAGCAGTTCTTC.

The chain joins TRBV19 to TRBJ2-7; 8 bases are a match to TRBD1. Losses at the gene ends were 1 base for V and 3 bases for J; bases not matched to a gene: 5. The CDR3 is made up of 15 amino acids. Germline values: CDR1 LNHDA, CDR2 SQIVND (reference sequence). This chain's CDR3 is CASSIGTGSFYEQYF. CDR3 DNA: TGTGCCAGTAGTATAGGGACAGGGTCCTTCTACGAGCAGTACTTC.

V usage is TRBV19 and J usage is TRBJ2-1; TRBD1 matches 7 bases. Unmatched junction bases numbered 5, after V lost 6 bases and J lost 0 bases. Germline CDR1 reads LNHDA; CDR2 reads SQIVND (reference sequence). CDR3 size: 15 residues. The CDR3 loop reads CASRLDRSSYNEQFF. The CDR3 nucleotides read TGTGCCAGTAGGTTGGACAGGAGCTCCTACAATGAGCAGTTCTTC.

This clone appeared once. The CDR3 reads CASSQVFLLDVQYF. Written as DNA, the CDR3 is TGCGCCAGCAGCCAAGTTTTTTTATTAGATGTGCAGTATTTT. The genes are TRBV4-1 and TRBJ2-3; D not resolved. The CDR3 length is 14 residues. V was cut by 1 base and J by 11 bases, with 16 bases left in between. Germline CDR1 is MGHRA and CDR2 is YSYEKL.

The chain joins TRBV4-2 to TRBJ2-1, with unresolved D. Deletions cut 7 bases from V and 7 bases from J, with 20 bases between. This CDR3 has 15 residues. Germline CDR1 and CDR2: LGHNA and YNFKEQ. In nucleotides, the CDR3 is TGTGCCAGCAACCGCTGGCCGGACGCGACGAATGAGCAGTTCTTC. Translated: CASNRWPDATNEQFF.

This clone was observed a few times. This chain links TRBV28 with TRBJ1-5; 7 bases agree with TRBD1. In germline, CDR1 is MDHEN, CDR2 SYDVKM. The CDR3 loop spans 14 amino acids. With V trimmed by 3 bases and J by 7 bases, 6 bases remained unmatched. For the CDR3, the DNA is TGTGCCAGCAGTTTGGGGACAGCTACCCAGCCCCAGCATTTT. Protein sequence: CASSLGTATQPQHF.

In its sample, this clone was seen a few times. The chain is built from TRBV2 and TRBJ2-1; D is unclear. The CDR3 is made up of 11 amino acids. Germline V gives CDR1 SNHLY, CDR2 FYNNEI. Trimming stripped 2 bases from V and 14 bases from J, with 10 bases between. The CDR3: CASSETLDEFF. For the CDR3, the DNA is TGTGCCAGCAGTGAAACCCTCGACGAGTTCTTC.